The 27 T cell receptor beta chains in this list originate from one sample, sequenced in a study of cytomegalovirus exposure and HLA in healthy donors. The PCR was carried out with 60 Vbeta primers and 13 Jbeta primers. TCRdb's table, derived via immunoSEQ multiplex PCR, lists solely in-frame clones and lacks some. In the table there are 150,000 to 200,000 clones, roughly three quarters of which are singletons. The sequencing sample was made of PBMCs. All receptors derive from a woman between 45 and 60 years old in good health and CMV-seropositive.

V is TRBV5-4 and J is TRBJ2-6; 9 nucleotides align to TRBD1. The V gene end was trimmed by 4 bases and the J gene end by 0 bases; junction bases not matched to a gene: 5. The CDR3 is 17 amino acids. Germline assignment: CDR1 SGHNT and CDR2 YYREEE (reference sequence). In DNA form, the CDR3 reads TGTGCCAGCAGCGCCGGGACAGGGAGCTCTGGGGCCAACGTCCTGACTTTC. Encoded protein: CASSAGTGSSGANVLTF.

In its sample, this clone was seen once. The rearrangement uses TRBV5-1 and TRBJ2-3, with a tentative D call TRBD1 (5 bases). V gave up 1 base and J gave up 3 bases, with 12 bases separating them. This CDR3 has 15 amino acids. Germline assignment: CDR1 SGHRS and CDR2 YFSETQ. The CDR3 DNA reads TGCGCCAGCAGCTTGAAAGGGGTAGCAACAGATACGCAGTATTTT. It translates to CASSLKGVATDTQYF.

This clone occurred many times. The CDR3 DNA is TGTGCCAGCAGTCCCGGACAGGGGTATTCACCCCTCCACTTT. This gives the protein CASSPGQGYSPLHF. The rearrangement uses TRBV5-4 and TRBJ1-6; 9 bases match TRBD1. The V gene end was trimmed by 5 bases and the J gene end by 8 bases; junction bases not matched to a gene: 5. The CDR3 is 14 residues long. Germline loops: CDR1 SGHNT, CDR2 YYREEE (reference sequence).

V is TRBV5-1 and J is TRBJ2-5; 9 nucleotides agree with TRBD1. This CDR3 comprises 15 residues. Trimming at V came to 6 bases and at J to 1 base, leaving 7 bases not matched to a gene. Germline V CDR1 and CDR2: SGHRS, YFSETQ. The CDR3 DNA follows: TGCGCCAGCAACTTCAGGGACAGGGCCCAAGAGACCCAGTACTTC. It encodes CASNFRDRAQETQYF.

V usage is TRBV29-1 and J usage is TRBJ1-1; D unclear. Germline-derived CDR1 and CDR2 are SQVTM and ANQGSEA. The CDR3 consists of 12 residues. Trimming pared 7 bases from V and 0 bases from J, leaving 9 bases between. CDR3 DNA sequence: TGCAGCGCCGTCAACTTGAACACTGAAGCTTTCTTT. It is translated as CSAVNLNTEAFF.

The chain combines TRBV5-1 with TRBJ2-7, with no clear D. V lost 1 base to trimming and J lost 3 bases, with 11 bases between them. Per germline, CDR1 SGHRS and CDR2 YFSETQ. The CDR3 length is 14 residues. The CDR3 DNA sequence: TGCGCCAGCAGCTTGCCTCTCCCCTTCTACGAGCAGTACTTC. Translating it yields CASSLPLPFYEQYF.

The rearrangement joins TRBV5-1 to TRBJ2-5, with 7 positions matching TRBD1. The CDR3 consists of 13 residues. Germline V gene lookup returns CDR1 SGHRS and CDR2 YFSETQ. The ends lost 4 bases at V and 5 bases at J; junction bases unmatched: 5. The CDR3 loop is CASSPGQRETQYF. CDR3 nucleotides: TGCGCCAGCAGCCCGGGACAGAGGGAGACCCAGTACTTC.

This chain connects TRBV5-6 to TRBJ1-5, with 7 bases fitting TRBD1. This CDR3 region has 15 residues. Unmatched junction bases numbered 8, after V lost 3 bases and J lost 5 bases. The V gene's germline CDR1 is SGHDT and CDR2 YYEEEE. The CDR3 region is CASSSDRAGHQPQHF. The CDR3 nucleotides are TGTGCCAGCAGCTCCGACAGGGCGGGCCATCAGCCCCAGCATTTT.

This clone was counted a single time. The DNA for the CDR3 is TGTGCCAGTGGGAGGGGGGGAAGTGGGACAGATACGCAGTATTTT. Translating it yields CASGRGGSGTDTQYF. The rearrangement links TRBV6-5 to TRBJ2-3; D is perhaps TRBD2 (7 bases). Trimming removed 9 bases from V and 3 bases from J, with 19 bases in between. The CDR3 runs to 15 residues. The V gene's germline CDR1 is MNHEY and CDR2 SVGAGI.

The chain combines TRBV7-2 with TRBJ1-1; 9 nucleotides match TRBD1. V lost 0 bases and J lost 1; bases outside the gene matches: 3. This CDR3 contains 16 residues. Germline V CDR1 and CDR2: SGHTA, FQGNSA. The CDR3, as DNA: TGTGCCAGCAGCTTAGCGGCGACAGGGGGGAACACTGAAGCTTTCTTT. Encoded protein: CASSLAATGGNTEAFF.

V gene TRBV28 combines with J gene TRBJ1-5; tentatively, D is TRBD1 (6 bases). The CDR3 is 12 amino acids. The V end was cut by 4 bases, the J end by 15 bases, with 16 bases between. The germline V gene has CDR1 MDHEN and CDR2 SYDVKM. The CDR3 reads CASSYRDTVGHF. The CDR3 DNA reads as TGTGCCAGCAGTTACCGGGACACTGTTGGGCATTTT.

The chain recombines TRBV9 with TRBJ1-2, with D uncertain. The CDR3 totals 13 residues. CDR1 and CDR2 (germline): SGDLS, YYNGEE. V was clipped by 0 bases and J by 7 bases, with 10 bases between them. As DNA, the CDR3 is TGTGCCAGCAGCGTAGGTGAGGATGTTGGCTACACCTTC. Residues: CASSVGEDVGYTF.

The chain links TRBV21-1 to TRBJ2-3; the table calls TRBD2, which could not be checked here. TRBV21-1 is listed as a pseudogene. CDR3 size: 17 residues. Here the CDR3 reads CASLLAGSENRTDTQYF. CDR3 DNA: TGTGCCAGCCTCCTAGCGGGATCCGAAAATAGGACAGATACGCAGTATTTT.

The chain joins TRBV5-1 to TRBJ2-1; TRBD2 might be the D (7 bases). CDR3 size: 17 residues. Germline V gene sequence: CDR1 SGHRS, CDR2 YFSETQ. Trimming took 5 bases from V and 1 from J, leaving 19 bases between them. The CDR3 nucleotides are TGCGCCAGCAGAATGATAGGCGGGGGCCTTTCCTACAATGAGCAGTTCTTC. Translation gives CASRMIGGGLSYNEQFF.

This chain links TRBV7-3 with TRBJ2-3; D is possibly TRBD2 (6 bases). V lost 2 bases and J 5 bases, leaving 14 bases between the germline ends. The CDR3 is made up of 15 amino acids. CDR1 and CDR2 from the germline V gene are SGHTA and FQGTGA. The CDR3 DNA is TGTGCCAGCAGCTTATGGGGCGGGGAGCGAGATACGCAGTATTTT. Its translation: CASSLWGGERDTQYF.

Comments on this clone: Distinct nucleotide sequences in the sample also encode this CDR3. The chain has TRBV5-4 and TRBJ2-3; D is possibly TRBD1 (6 bases). Deletions cut 2 bases from V and 5 bases from J, with 9 bases between. The germline CDR1 and CDR2 sequences are SGHNT and YYREEE (reference sequence). The CDR3 is 13 residues long. The CDR3 nucleotides are TGTGCCAGCAGCTTACAGGGAGAAGATACGCAGTATTTT. Protein product: CASSLQGEDTQYF. The full variable domain, rest sourced from reference TRBV5-4 and TRBJ2-3, is ETGVTQSPTHLIKTRGQQVTLRCSSQSGHNTVSWYQQALGQGPQFIFQYYREEENGRGNFPPRFSGLQFPNYSSELNVNALELDDSALYLCASSLQGEDTQYFGPGTRLTVL.

This chain connects TRBV6-6 to TRBJ1-1, with 7 bases aligning to TRBD1. This CDR3 has 14 residues. The V gene end was trimmed by 2 bases and the J gene end by 9 bases; junction bases not matched to a gene: 9. Germline V gene lookup returns CDR1 MNHNY and CDR2 SVGAGI (reference sequence). CDR3 nucleotides: TGTGCCAGCAGTTACGAGGGGGCGACTGGGAAAGCTTTCTTT. As protein: CASSYEGATGKAFF.

This rearrangement joins TRBV19 to TRBJ2-3; D is possibly TRBD2 (6 bases). The CDR3 length is 16 residues. The V and J ends lost 5 bases and 3 bases respectively, with 18 bases between them. CDR1 LNHDA and CDR2 SQIVND come from the germline V gene (reference sequence). This chain's CDR3 is CASSQPPGAGTDTQYF. In nucleotides, the CDR3 is TGTGCCAGTAGTCAACCACCTGGGGCGGGAACAGATACGCAGTATTTT.

The V gene is TRBV6-5, the J gene TRBJ2-7, with D perhaps matching TRBD2 (5 bases). This CDR3 region has 14 residues. Germline assignment: CDR1 MNHEY and CDR2 SVGAGI. V dropped 4 bases and J dropped 0 bases, with 10 bases sitting between them. CDR3 protein: CASSWRKSSYEQYF. The CDR3 bases are TGTGCCAGCAGTTGGAGGAAGAGCTCCTACGAGCAGTACTTC.

The V call is TRBV7-9, the J call TRBJ1-4, with 9 bases matching TRBD1. The V segment lost 5 bases and the J segment 8 bases; nucleotides outside the gene matches: 6. The germline V gene encodes CDR1 SEHNR and CDR2 FQNEAQ (reference sequence). The CDR3 has 14 residues. The CDR3 sequence is CASSLGQGNEKLFF. CDR3 sequence (DNA): TGTGCCAGCAGCCTGGGACAGGGAAACGAAAAACTGTTTTTT.

This clone has only a few counts. The chain is built from TRBV6-1 and TRBJ2-3, with TRBD2 matching over 7 bases. With V trimmed by 3 bases and J by 4 bases, 1 base remained unmatched. This CDR3 spans 13 amino acids. Per germline, CDR1 MNHNS and CDR2 SASEGT. The CDR3, as DNA: TGTGCCAGCAGTGAGCTAGCGGCAGATACGCAGTATTTT. The encoded protein is CASSELAADTQYF.

This clone occurred once. This chain uses TRBV30 with TRBJ2-5; D is possibly TRBD1 (5 bases). With 1 base removed from V and 4 bases from J, the gap between germline ends came to 10 bases. This CDR3 region has 13 residues. The germline V gene encodes CDR1 GTSNPN and CDR2 SVGIG (reference sequence). As DNA, the CDR3 is TGTGCCTGGAGTGAGGGGAATGGAGAGACCCAGTACTTC. Translated: CAWSEGNGETQYF.

The table lists this clone with a count of one. The rearrangement joins TRBV7-8 to TRBJ2-3; TRBD2 matches at 9 bases. This CDR3 comprises 20 residues. The germline V gene has CDR1 SGHVS and CDR2 FQNEAQ. The trim removed 2 bases at V and 1 base at J, leaving 16 bases unmatched. The CDR3 DNA sequence: TGTGCCAGCAGCTTATTTAGCGGGGGATTCCCATTGCTTGGCACAGATACGCAGTATTTT. This sequence encodes CASSLFSGGFPLLGTDTQYF.

This rearrangement joins TRBV19 to TRBJ1-5; D unresolved. V gave up 5 bases and J gave up 3 bases, with 8 bases separating them. Looked up from germline, CDR1 is LNHDA and CDR2 is SQIVND (reference sequence). This CDR3 has 13 amino acids. CDR3 sequence (DNA): TGTGCCAGTAGTCTGGAGAACAATCAGCCCCAGCATTTT. As protein: CASSLENNQPQHF.

The chain joins TRBV5-1 to TRBJ2-2; 8 bases map to TRBD1. The length of the CDR3 is 17 residues. With 2 bases clipped from V and 2 bases from J, the junction kept 8 bases outside the gene matches. Germline-derived CDR1 and CDR2 are SGHRS and YFSETQ. The CDR3 DNA follows: TGCGCCAGCAGCTTAAGAGGGCCAGGGGGCAACACCGGGGAGCTGTTTTTT. It codes for CASSLRGPGGNTGELFF. The complete variable domain, with remaining parts taken from reference TRBV5-1 and TRBJ2-2, reads KAGVTQTPRYLIKTRGQQVTLSCSPISGHRSVSWYQQTPGQGLQFLFEYFSETQRNKGNFPGRFSGRQFSNSRSEMNVSTLELGDSALYLCASSLRGPGGNTGELFFGEGSRLTVL.

This sequence joins TRBV5-6 and TRBJ1-2, with 9 bases aligning to TRBD1. Trimming at V came to 0 bases and at J to 7 bases, leaving 4 bases not matched to a gene. CDR3 size: 14 residues. Germline-derived CDR1 and CDR2 are SGHDT and YYEEEE. CDR3 DNA: TGTGCCAGCAGCTTGGCCCCGACAGGGGGTGGCTACACCTTC. It is translated as CASSLAPTGGGYTF.

Concerning this clone itself: Other DNA sequences from this sample encode an identical CDR3 as well. The V call is TRBV6-1, the J call TRBJ2-3, with 7 bases aligning to TRBD1. V trimming: 1 base; J trimming: 1 base; junction bases outside the gene matches: 2. The CDR3 is made up of 15 amino acids. CDR1 is MNHNS, CDR2 SASEGT, per germline. CDR3 protein: CASSEGTGGTDTQYF. The CDR3 region has the DNA TGTGCCAGCAGTGAAGGAACAGGGGGCACAGATACGCAGTATTTT.